This entry is about one TCR beta chain. The antigen is not known. Germline V lookup: CDR1 SGHRS, CDR2 YFSETQ. The CDR3 sequence is 14 residues long. V was clipped by 1 base and J by 5 bases, with 12 bases between them. Profiling relied on immunoSEQ multiplex PCR, and the TCRdb table lists in-frame clones only, not all of them. The data hold 20,000 to 30,000 clones, with roughly 91% observed a single time. This entry is derived from a study of OX40 agonist ivuxolimab in advanced cancers. About the research overall: The patients received ivuxolimab by intravenous route every 2 weeks at 0.01 to 10 mg/kg. Overall study findings and caveats: Fewer expanded clones were found on average in CD4+ than in CD8+ T cells.

V gene TRBV5-1 combines with J gene TRBJ1-1; D ambiguous. The receptor was isolated from an adult with an advanced solid tumor such as melanoma, head and neck, liver or kidney cancer. The input for sequencing was CD4+ or CD8+ T cells sorted from blood, taken in a trial of the OX40 agonist ivuxolimab. The CDR3 loop reads CASSLREATTEAFF. The DNA of the CDR3 is TGCGCCAGCAGCTTGAGGGAGGCAACAACTGAAGCTTTCTTT. The full variable domain, in which reference TRBV5-1 and TRBJ1-1 provide the parts outside the CDR3, is KAGVTQTPRYLIKTRGQQVTLSCSPISGHRSVSWYQQTPGQGLQFLFEYFSETQRNKGNFPGRFSGRQFSNSRSEMNVSTLELGDSALYLCASSLREATTEAFFGQGTRLTVV.